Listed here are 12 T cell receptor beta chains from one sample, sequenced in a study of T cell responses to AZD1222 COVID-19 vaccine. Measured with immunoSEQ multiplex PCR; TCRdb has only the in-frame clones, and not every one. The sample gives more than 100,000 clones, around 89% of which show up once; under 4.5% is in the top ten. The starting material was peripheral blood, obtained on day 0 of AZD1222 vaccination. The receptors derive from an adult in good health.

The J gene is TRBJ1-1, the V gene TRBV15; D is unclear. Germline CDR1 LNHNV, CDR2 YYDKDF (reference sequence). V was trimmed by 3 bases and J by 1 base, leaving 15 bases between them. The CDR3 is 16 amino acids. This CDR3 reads CATSSFTRETNTEAFF. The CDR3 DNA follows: TGTGCCACCAGCAGCTTTACAAGGGAGACGAACACTGAAGCTTTCTTT.

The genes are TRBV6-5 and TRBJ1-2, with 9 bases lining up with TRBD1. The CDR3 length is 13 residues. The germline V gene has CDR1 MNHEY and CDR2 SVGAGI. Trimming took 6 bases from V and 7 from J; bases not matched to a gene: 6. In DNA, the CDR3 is TGTGCCAGCAGCGCGGGACAGGGCCTTGGCTACACCTTC. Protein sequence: CASSAGQGLGYTF.

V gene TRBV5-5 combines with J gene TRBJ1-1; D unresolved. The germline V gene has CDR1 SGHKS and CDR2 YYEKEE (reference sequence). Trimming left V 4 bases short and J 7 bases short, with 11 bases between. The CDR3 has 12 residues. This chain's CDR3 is CASSQVGYEAFF. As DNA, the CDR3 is TGTGCCAGCAGCCAAGTCGGGTATGAAGCTTTCTTT.

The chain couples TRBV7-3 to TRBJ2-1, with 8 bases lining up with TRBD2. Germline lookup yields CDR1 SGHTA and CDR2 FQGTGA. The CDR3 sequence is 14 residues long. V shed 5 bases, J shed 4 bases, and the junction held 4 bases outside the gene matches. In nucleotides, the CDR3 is TGTGCCAGCAGCCCGGGACTAGATTACAATGAGCAGTTCTTC. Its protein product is CASSPGLDYNEQFF.

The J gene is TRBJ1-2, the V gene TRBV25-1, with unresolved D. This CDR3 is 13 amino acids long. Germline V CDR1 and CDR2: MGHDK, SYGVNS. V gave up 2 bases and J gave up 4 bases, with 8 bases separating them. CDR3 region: CASSEANSYGYTF. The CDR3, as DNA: TGTGCCAGCAGTGAAGCGAACAGCTATGGCTACACCTTC.

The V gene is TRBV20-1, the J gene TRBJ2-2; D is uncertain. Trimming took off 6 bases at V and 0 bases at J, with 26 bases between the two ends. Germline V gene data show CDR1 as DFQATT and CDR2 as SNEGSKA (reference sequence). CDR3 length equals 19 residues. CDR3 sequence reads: CSASEWETAERPNTGELFF. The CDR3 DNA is TGCAGTGCCAGTGAATGGGAAACAGCCGAACGACCGAACACCGGGGAGCTGTTTTTT.

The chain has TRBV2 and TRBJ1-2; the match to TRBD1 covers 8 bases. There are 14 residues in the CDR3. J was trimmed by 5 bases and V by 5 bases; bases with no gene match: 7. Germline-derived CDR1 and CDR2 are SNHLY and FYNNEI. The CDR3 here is CASSRDRSWYGYTF. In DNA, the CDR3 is TGTGCCAGCAGTCGGGACAGGAGTTGGTATGGCTACACCTTC.

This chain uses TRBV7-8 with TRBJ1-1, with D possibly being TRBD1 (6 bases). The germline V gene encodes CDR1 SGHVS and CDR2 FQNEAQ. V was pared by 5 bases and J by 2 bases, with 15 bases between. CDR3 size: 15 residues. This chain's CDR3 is CASSLTQGINTEAFF. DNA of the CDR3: TGTGCCAGCAGCCTGACGCAGGGGATTAACACTGAAGCTTTCTTT.

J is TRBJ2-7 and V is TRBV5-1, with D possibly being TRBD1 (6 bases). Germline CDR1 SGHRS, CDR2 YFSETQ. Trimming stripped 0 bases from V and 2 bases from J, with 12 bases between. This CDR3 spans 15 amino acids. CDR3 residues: CASSLGQVVTYEQYF. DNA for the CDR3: TGCGCCAGCAGCTTGGGACAGGTCGTGACCTACGAGCAGTACTTC.

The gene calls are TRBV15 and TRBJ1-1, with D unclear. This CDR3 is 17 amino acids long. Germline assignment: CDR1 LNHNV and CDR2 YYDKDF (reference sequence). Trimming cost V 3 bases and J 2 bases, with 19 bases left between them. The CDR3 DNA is TGTGCCACCAGCAGGGGTCCCTTTCTGGGTACTAACACTGAAGCTTTCTTT. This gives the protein CATSRGPFLGTNTEAFF.

CDR3 sequence (DNA): TGTGCCTCCCCGGACAGGGTCACTGAAGCTTTCTTT. This encodes CASPDRVTEAFF. This chain links TRBV27 with TRBJ1-1; 8 nucleotides agree with TRBD1. Germline CDR1 and CDR2: MNHEY and SMNVEV (reference sequence). With 11 bases clipped from V and 4 bases from J, the junction kept 6 bases outside the gene matches. The CDR3 is made up of 12 amino acids.

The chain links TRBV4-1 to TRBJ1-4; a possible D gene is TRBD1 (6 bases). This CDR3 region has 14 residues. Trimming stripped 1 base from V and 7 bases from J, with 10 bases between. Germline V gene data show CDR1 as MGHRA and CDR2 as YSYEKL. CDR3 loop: CASSQGRGGEKLFF. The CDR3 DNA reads TGCGCCAGCAGCCAAGGCAGGGGTGGTGAAAAACTGTTTTTT.